The TCR beta chain described here comes from a study of shared clonotypes between healthy human individuals (dated by TCRdb to 2018 to 2020). Background for the entire study: The cohort comprised two women and a few men aged 18 to 49 years. For each donor, three plates each were used for CD4 naive and CD4 memory, two plates were used for CD8 naive, and one plate was used for CD8 memory. Blood TCR repertoires of roughly five healthy adults were deeply sequenced to estimate repertoire size and the extent of clonotype sharing between individuals. To increase sequencing depth and limit assay-specific biases, different laboratories used diverse techniques to prepare libraries and sequence TCR repertoires. Each donor's leukapheresis produced roughly between roughly 0.9 and 8.9 billion PBMCs.

Using the deep immunoSEQ assay, multiplex PCR amplified TCR CDR3 regions from genomic DNA. Genomic DNA extracted from each cell subset was distributed evenly over all wells of several immunoSEQ 96-well plates, and each plate served as one replicate. For sorted subsets, roughly 0.2 ug genomic DNA, equal to some 28,000 T cell genomes, was loaded into each replicate PCR. Purified libraries were quantified with a Qubit 3.0 fluorometer, sized on a Bioanalyzer 2100, and re-quantified with the KAPA Library Quantification kit. Every immunoSEQ 96-well plate was sequenced on a dedicated single-read 150-cycle Illumina NextSeq 550 flow cell. The authors' analysis ran thus. Because the immunoSEQ output included only junctional sequences and no quality scores, the filtering could not be the same as the filtering used for full-length reads. To assign V/J genes and CDR3, sequences were annotated using PyIR, a Python wrapper for IgBLAST v1.9, with IMGT germline references. Reads were removed for weak V/J assignments (E-value above 1e-6), missing CDR3, stop codons, out-of-frame junctions, or ambiguous translated residues. V3J clonotypes were defined by identical inferred V gene, J gene, and CDR3 amino acid sequence. Percentage overlap between repertoires was calculated by dividing the number of shared unique clonotypes by the size of the smaller repertoire. RTK rarefaction, the Chao1 estimator, and Recon v2.1 estimates of unobserved clonotypes were used to assess repertoire richness. Generation probabilities were computed with OLGA for all TCRbeta clonotypes obtained by the gDNA method from a handful of donors. This is the immuneACCESS table as TCRdb keeps it, with only in-frame sequences that have V and J called. A part of the clones is gone; compared with another copy, unresolved V genes explain less than half, and the rest is unexplained. That table is the source of V, J and clone size, and D and trimming were worked out from the DNA. This sample has about 2.4 million clones in its table, and over 85% of those were observed once. About 0.34% of the sample is taken by the ten largest.

Broader findings and caveats from the paper: Sampling was limited to blood, and TCR repertoires in tissue likely differ from TCR repertoires in blood. Across a handful of donors, approximately 5% of naive CD4, approximately 3.5% of naive CD8, approximately 2.5% of memory CD4, and approximately 0.4% of memory CD8 clonotypes were shared. Pairwise subsampling indicated that sequencing depth was expected to affect the degree of clonotype sharing among donors. Because the study included a small number of donors, the genetic and exposure-history diversity represented was limited. Incomplete sequencing was indicated by rarefaction of sorted-subset datasets, despite the large sequencing depth. Compared with non-shared clonotypes, clonotypes shared by all four sorted-subset donors had higher generation probabilities. Larger estimated clonotype richness was generally found for naive subsets than for memory subsets.

A word on this clone: Its antigen remains undetermined. The sample holds no much larger clone one base away, and base qualities are not on file.

Healthy HIV-negative adults with no recently reported acute infections or vaccinations were included as donors. Only Caucasian adults living in Nashville, Tennessee, USA were represented among the donors. CD4+ T cells were enriched through magnetic negative selection, after which naive cells were positively selected on CD45RA and the remaining negative fraction served as the memory subset. After blood collection by leukapheresis, PBMCs were isolated using Ficoll-Histopaque density gradient centrifugation and then cryopreserved in the vapor phase of liquid nitrogen. Analytical flow cytometry was used to check the purity and quantity of every magnetically sorted T cell population. From each sorted fraction, genomic DNA was isolated and quantified by UV absorbance on a Nanodrop 2000c. The V and J ends are trimmed by 3 bases and 8 bases, leaving 22 bases between them. For CDR1 and CDR2, the germline V gene lists LGHNA and YSLEER. The CDR3 numbers 16 residues from cysteine through phenylalanine. The CDR3 DNA has 48 bases and is translated from base 1.

The sequence derives from a man aged 18 to 29 in good health. Some clones in this sample may be carry-over from other donors' samples. Sample: naive CD4+ T cells from PBMCs. Explained via the paper, the cell subset or site label denotes: CD45RA+ positively selected. Recombination joined TRBV4-3 with TRBJ1-2; a confident D gene designation cannot be given. The DNA is TGCGCCAGCAGCCACCTGGGTGGCCGGTCAAGTAAGGGCTACACCTTC. Its product reads: CASSHLGGRSSKGYTF.